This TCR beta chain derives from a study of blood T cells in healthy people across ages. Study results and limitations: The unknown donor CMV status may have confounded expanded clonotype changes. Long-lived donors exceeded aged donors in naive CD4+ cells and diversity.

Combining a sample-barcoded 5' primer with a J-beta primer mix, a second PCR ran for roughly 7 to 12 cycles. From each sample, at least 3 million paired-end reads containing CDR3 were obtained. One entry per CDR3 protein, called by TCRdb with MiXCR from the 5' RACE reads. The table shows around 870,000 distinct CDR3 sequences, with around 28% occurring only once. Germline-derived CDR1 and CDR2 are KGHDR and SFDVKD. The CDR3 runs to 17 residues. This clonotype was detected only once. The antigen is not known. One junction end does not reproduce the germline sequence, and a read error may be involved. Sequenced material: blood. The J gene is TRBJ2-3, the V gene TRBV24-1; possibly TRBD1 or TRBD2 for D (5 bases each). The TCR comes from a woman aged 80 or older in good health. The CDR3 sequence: CATSTGKWQGSTDTRYF. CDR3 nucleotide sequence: TGTGCCACCAGTACGGGAAAGTGGCAGGGTAGCACAGATACGCGGTATTTT.